This is a list of T cell receptor beta chains from one sample in a study of T cell responses to AZD1222 COVID-19 vaccine. TCRdb's copy holds only in-frame clones and misses some; the assay was immunoSEQ multiplex PCR. This sample has about 130,000 clones, with roughly 93% found just once. The input for sequencing was peripheral blood, taken 28 days after the second AZD1222 dose. Receptors originate from an adult who received the AZD1222 COVID-19 vaccine. The CDR3 runs from the conserved cysteine through the conserved F or W. Fields, in order: J gene, D gene, clone size, V gene, CDR3 DNA, CDR3 protein. The D gene is left open where the match is weak. For some rows the clone size is stated as once, few or many, or as a class when expanded; others skip it.

>TRBJ1-4|-|-|TRBV30
TGTGCCTGGAGTGTACCCCCTCGGGGGCTACTTAATGAAAAACTGTTTTTT
CAWSVPPRGLLNEKLFF
>TRBJ1-4|-|-|TRBV10-3
TGTGCCATCTGTCGCGCAACTAATGAAAAACTGTTTTTT
CAICRATNEKLFF
>TRBJ1-4|-|-|TRBV7-9
TGTGCCAGCAGCTTCCGCAAGGCAACTAATGAAAAACTGTTTTTT
CASSFRKATNEKLFF
>TRBJ1-2|-|-|TRBV9
TGTGCCAGCAGCTATTCGACAGGCTCCGTCTATGGCTACACCTTC
CASSYSTGSVYGYTF
>TRBJ2-3|-|-|TRBV2
TGTGCCAGCAGAACACTAGCAGATACGCAGTATTTT
CASRTLADTQYF
>TRBJ2-3|-|-|TRBV7-2
TGTGCCAGCAGCAGTGCGTTCAGCGCAGATACGCAGTATTTT
CASSSAFSADTQYF
>TRBJ2-7|TRBD1|-|TRBV5-6
TGTGCCAGCAGCTTGGGGACAGGGACCTACGAGCAGTACTTC
CASSLGTGTYEQYF
>TRBJ1-4|-|-|TRBV24-1
TGTGCCACCGGAGCCGGGACTGGGGCAGTGAGGCAGGAAAAACTGTTTTTT
CATGAGTGAVRQEKLFF
>TRBJ1-2|-|few|TRBV7-3
TGTGCCAGCAGCCCCCACGGTCAGAATAACTATGGCTACACCTTC
CASSPHGQNNYGYTF
>TRBJ1-5|TRBD1|-|TRBV30
TGTGCCTGTGAGGGGGCGGGCAATCAGCCCCAGCATTTT
CACEGAGNQPQHF
>TRBJ2-7|-|-|TRBV4-3
TGCGCCAGCAGCCACGAGATTTCCTACGAGCAGTACTTC
CASSHEISYEQYF
>TRBJ1-1|-|-|TRBV5-8
TGTGCCAGCAGCTTGTGGGGTTCGGGCACTGAAGCTTTCTTT
CASSLWGSGTEAFF
>TRBJ1-2|-|-|TRBV29-1
TGCAGCGTTGAGAGCAGGGTTTATGGCTACACCTTC
CSVESRVYGYTF
>TRBJ2-1|TRBD2|-|TRBV5-1
TGCGCCAGCAGCTCAAGCGGGAGGGCAAAGCAGTTCTTC
CASSSSGRAKQFF
>TRBJ1-2|-|-|TRBV10-3
TGTGCCATCAGCTCGGTTCAAGACTATGGCTACACCTTC
CAISSVQDYGYTF
>TRBJ1-6|-|-|TRBV5-1
TGCGCCAGCAGCTTGTGGGCAGGAAGTAATTCACCCCTCCACTTT
CASSLWAGSNSPLHF
>TRBJ1-2|-|once|TRBV23-1
TGCGCCAGCAGTCAACCGTTCCGGGGGACTAACTATGGCTACACCTTC
CASSQPFRGTNYGYTF
>TRBJ2-5|-|-|TRBV18
TGTGCCAGCTCACCTACTGACAGGTCTGGGACCCAGTACTTC
CASSPTDRSGTQYF
>TRBJ1-5|-|-|TRBV18
TGTGCCAGCTCACAGCCAGACAGAACCAATCAGCCCCAGCATTTT
CASSQPDRTNQPQHF
>TRBJ1-1|-|-|TRBV5-6
TGTGCCAGCAGCGATTTAGTGGGAGAAGCTTTCTTT
CASSDLVGEAFF
>TRBJ1-6|-|-|TRBV4-2
TGTGCCAGCAGCCAGGGCTCCGTTCGGGTTTATAATTCACCCCTCCACTTT
CASSQGSVRVYNSPLHF
>TRBJ1-2|-|-|TRBV7-2
TGTGCCAGCGGGGTTCCCTTCTATGGCTACACCTTC
CASGVPFYGYTF
>TRBJ1-4|TRBD1|-|TRBV7-8
TGTGCCAGCAGCTGGAGCCGACAGGGGAGTGAAAAACTGTTTTTT
CASSWSRQGSEKLFF
>TRBJ1-2|-|-|TRBV19
TGTGCCAGCCAAGGGAGTGGCGGACTCTATGGCTACACCTTC
CASQGSGGLYGYTF
>TRBJ2-1|-|once|TRBV9
TGTGCCAGCAGCGTAGTGGGGGGCTCCTACAATGAGCAGTTCTTC
CASSVVGGSYNEQFF
>TRBJ2-2|-|-|TRBV30
TGTGCCTGGCAAAGGGGGGCCGGGGAGCTGTTTTTT
CAWQRGAGELFF
>TRBJ1-6|-|-|TRBV19
TGTGCCAGTAGTATCGTCCCCACAGGGAGCTCCTATAATTCACCCCTCCACTTT
CASSIVPTGSSYNSPLHF
>TRBJ1-2|-|-|TRBV9
TGTGCCAGCAGCGTAGATCAAGGACGGCTCGATCCCTATGGCTACACCTTC
CASSVDQGRLDPYGYTF
>TRBJ2-2|TRBD2|-|TRBV19
TGTGCCAGTAGTCTAGCGGGGGGGGCCGGGGAGCTGTTTTTT
CASSLAGGAGELFF
>TRBJ2-1|-|once|TRBV6-5
TGTGCCAGCGACAGGTGGAATGAGCAGTTCTTC
CASDRWNEQFF
>TRBJ1-1|-|-|TRBV30
TGTGCCTGGAGATCGGGGTTGTGGACTGAAGCTTTCTTT
CAWRSGLWTEAFF
>TRBJ2-1|-|-|TRBV7-9
TGTGCCAGCAGCCCTGGGGCCAATGAGCAGTTCTTC
CASSPGANEQFF
>TRBJ1-2|TRBD1|-|TRBV3-1/TRBV3-2
TGTGCCAGCAGCCATGGACAGGGCCCCGCCAGAGGGCTCTATGGCTACACCTTC
CASSHGQGPARGLYGYTF
>TRBJ1-1|TRBD1|-|TRBV5-1
TGCGCCAGCAGCTTCCGGGACAGGGGACGGACTGAAGCTTTCTTT
CASSFRDRGRTEAFF
>TRBJ1-1|-|-|TRBV3-1/TRBV3-2
TGTGCCAGCAGCCAAGGAAGCCGCTGGACTGAAGCTTTCTTT
CASSQGSRWTEAFF
>TRBJ2-3|-|few|TRBV7-6
TGTGCCAGCAGCCCCCGGGCCGGCCCGCGCACAGATACGCAGTATTTT
CASSPRAGPRTDTQYF
>TRBJ1-5|-|once|TRBV9
TGTGCCAGCACCCGCCATTGCCAGCAGCCCCCGTTACAGGGCCCGAATCAGCCCCAGCATTTT
CASTRHCQQPPLQGPNQPQHF
>TRBJ2-2|-|-|TRBV7-9
TGTGCCAGCAGCTCCCGGGCCGTCGACGGGGAGCTGTTTTTT
CASSSRAVDGELFF
>TRBJ1-5|-|-|TRBV2
TGTGCCAGCAGTCCGGGACCCAGCAATCAGCCCCAGCATTTT
CASSPGPSNQPQHF
>TRBJ1-5|TRBD1|-|TRBV7-2
TGTGCCAGCAGCGCCTCTCGGACAGGCCATCTAAGCAATCAGCCCCAGCATTTT
CASSASRTGHLSNQPQHF
>TRBJ2-3|TRBD2|-|TRBV20-1
TGCAGTGCTAGTGTAGCGGGGGCCACAGATACGCAGTATTTT
CSASVAGATDTQYF